This TCR beta chain originates from a study of blood T cell repertoires in COVID-19. Background on the study: In each case, the material was cDNA or gDNA derived from T cells, B-cell-depleted T cells, or PBMCs.

As processed by the authors: How many nucleated cells were present was estimated from reference gene primer amplification. Profiled with immunoSEQ multiplex PCR; TCRdb holds only in-frame clones, not every one. Clonal size and the V and J genes are those of that table, whereas D and trimming came from the DNA. The repertoire holds roughly 300,000 clones, with about nine tenths as singletons. This clone was detected a few times. Germline trimming cut 2 bases from V and 4 bases from J; bases unmatched to any gene: 6. Germline CDR1 GTSNPN, CDR2 SVGIG (reference sequence). The CDR3 loop spans 14 amino acids. Participants came from about 24 US areas, aged about 18 to 95 years.

Sequenced input: PBMCs or T cells enriched from blood (not recorded which). The chain couples TRBV30 to TRBJ2-7, with 9 bases matching TRBD2. This TCR came from a woman under 40 who had recovered from COVID-19. The CDR3 spells CAWSLAGLLYEQYF. In nucleotides, the CDR3 is TGTGCCTGGAGTCTAGCGGGGCTTCTTTACGAGCAGTACTTC.